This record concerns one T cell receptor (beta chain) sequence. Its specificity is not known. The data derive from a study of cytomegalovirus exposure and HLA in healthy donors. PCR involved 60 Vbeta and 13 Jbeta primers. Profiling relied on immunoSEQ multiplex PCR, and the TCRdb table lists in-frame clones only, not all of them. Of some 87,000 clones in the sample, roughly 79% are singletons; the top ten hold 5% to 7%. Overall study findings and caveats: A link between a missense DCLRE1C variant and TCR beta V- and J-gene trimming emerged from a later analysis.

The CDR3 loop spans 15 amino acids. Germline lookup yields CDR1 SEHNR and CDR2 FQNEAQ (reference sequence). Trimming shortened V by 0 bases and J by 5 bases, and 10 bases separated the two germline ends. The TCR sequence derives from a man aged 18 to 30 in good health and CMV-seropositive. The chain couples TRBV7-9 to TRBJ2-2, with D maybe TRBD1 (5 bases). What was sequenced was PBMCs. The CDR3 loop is CASSLAGPGTGELFF. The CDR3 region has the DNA TGTGCCAGCAGCTTAGCGGGGCCAGGGACCGGGGAGCTGTTTTTT.